These 10 T cell receptor beta chains were all obtained from the same sample, sequenced in a study of blood T cells in healthy people across ages. Combining a sample-barcoded 5' primer with a J-beta primer mix, a second PCR ran for about 7 to 12 cycles. TCRdb re-derived calls from the 5' RACE reads in MiXCR, one entry per CDR3 protein. The sample holds some 760,000 distinct CDR3 sequences, 20% to 25% seen once. These data are also associated with another study on T cells of mothers and their children.

The sample comprised blood. The receptors come from a boy between 5 and 17 years old in good health.

The chain employs TRBV7-8 and TRBJ1-1; 7 nucleotides align to TRBD1. The trim removed 3 bases at V and 5 bases at J, leaving 3 bases unmatched. The CDR3 sequence is 13 residues long. Germline-derived CDR1 and CDR2 are SGHVS and FQNEAQ. CDR3 sequence (DNA): TGTGCCAGCAGCTTCCAGGGGGAAACTGAAGCTTTCTTT. It codes for CASSFQGETEAFF.

This clonotype was counted between two and nine times. The J gene is TRBJ2-1, the V gene TRBV9; D unclear. This CDR3 is 15 amino acids long. CDR1 SGDLS and CDR2 YYNGEE come from the germline V gene. The V gene lost 0 bases and the J gene lost 0 bases, with 7 bases spanning the gap. Here the CDR3 DNA reads TGTGCCAGCAGCGTAGCTCAAGCCTCCTACAATGAGCAGTTCTTC. Translation: CASSVAQASYNEQFF.

The chain is built from TRBV7-3 and TRBJ2-5, with TRBD1 matching over 7 bases. The CDR3 contains 14 residues. Germline V gene data show CDR1 as SGHTA and CDR2 as FQGTGA. The ends lost 5 bases at V and 3 bases at J; junction bases unmatched: 6. In DNA, the CDR3 is TGTGCCAGCAGCCCACAGGGGACGGAAGAGACCCAGTACTTC. Its translation: CASSPQGTEETQYF.

This clonotype was observed a handful of times. The chain has TRBV10-3 and TRBJ2-5; D is uncertain. V shed 3 bases and J shed 2 bases, with 7 bases lying between them. Germline lookup yields CDR1 ENHRY and CDR2 SYGVKD. The CDR3 runs 13 residues. CDR3 nucleotides: TGTGCCATCAGTGACCTCTTGCAAGAGACCCAGTACTTC. This translates into CAISDLLQETQYF.

This chain joins TRBV4-1 and TRBJ2-7; 9 bases agree with TRBD2. Looked up from germline, CDR1 is MGHRA and CDR2 is YSYEKL. The CDR3 length is 15 residues. V was clipped by 2 bases and J by 4 bases; unmatched bases: 6. The CDR3 is CASSQPGTSLYEQYF. CDR3 sequence (DNA): TGCGCCAGCAGCCAACCCGGGACTAGCTTGTACGAGCAGTACTTC.

This chain connects TRBV29-1 to TRBJ1-2; 9 nucleotides align to TRBD1. Germline lookup yields CDR1 SQVTM and CDR2 ANQGSEA. The CDR3 extends over 14 amino acids. V lost 6 bases to trimming and J lost 3 bases; unmatched junction nucleotides: 8. The CDR3: CSVGDTGGDYGYTF. In DNA, the CDR3 is TGCAGCGTCGGCGATACAGGGGGCGACTATGGCTACACCTTC.

This chain joins TRBV29-1 and TRBJ2-4; tentative D call: TRBD1 (6 bases). V gave up 6 bases and J gave up 0 bases, with 15 bases separating them. There are 15 residues in the CDR3. Per the germline V gene, CDR1 is SQVTM and CDR2 is ANQGSEA. The CDR3 protein is CSVVMTGEAKNIQYF. For the CDR3, the DNA is TGCAGCGTCGTTATGACAGGAGAAGCCAAAAACATTCAGTACTTC.

This clonotype was seen a few times. The chain recombines TRBV25-1 with TRBJ2-5; TRBD2 might be the D (5 bases). The DNA matches TRBJ2-7 better at its end, which makes the J call doubtful. Germline CDR1 MGHDK, CDR2 SYGVNS. This CDR3 has 12 amino acids. CDR3 in amino acids: CASSDGEGEQYF. In DNA form, the CDR3 reads TGTGCCAGCAGTGACGGCGAGGGCGAGCAGTACTTC.

The chain joins TRBV20-1 to TRBJ1-1; D not certain. With 0 bases removed from V and 5 bases from J, the gap between germline ends came to 4 bases. Per germline, CDR1 DFQATT and CDR2 SNEGSKA (reference sequence). CDR3 length: 11 amino acids. This chain's CDR3 is CSARDLTEAFF. CDR3 nucleotide sequence: TGCAGTGCTAGAGATTTAACTGAAGCTTTCTTT.

J is TRBJ2-5 and V is TRBV20-1, with 14 bases that match TRBD2. Germline V CDR1 and CDR2: DFQATT, SNEGSKA (reference sequence). The CDR3 is 15 amino acids. V trimming: 6 bases; J trimming: 4 bases; junction bases outside the gene matches: 7. CDR3 residues: CSARPTSGGVETQYF. The CDR3 coding sequence is TGCAGTGCGCGCCCGACTAGCGGGGGGGTAGAGACCCAGTACTTC.